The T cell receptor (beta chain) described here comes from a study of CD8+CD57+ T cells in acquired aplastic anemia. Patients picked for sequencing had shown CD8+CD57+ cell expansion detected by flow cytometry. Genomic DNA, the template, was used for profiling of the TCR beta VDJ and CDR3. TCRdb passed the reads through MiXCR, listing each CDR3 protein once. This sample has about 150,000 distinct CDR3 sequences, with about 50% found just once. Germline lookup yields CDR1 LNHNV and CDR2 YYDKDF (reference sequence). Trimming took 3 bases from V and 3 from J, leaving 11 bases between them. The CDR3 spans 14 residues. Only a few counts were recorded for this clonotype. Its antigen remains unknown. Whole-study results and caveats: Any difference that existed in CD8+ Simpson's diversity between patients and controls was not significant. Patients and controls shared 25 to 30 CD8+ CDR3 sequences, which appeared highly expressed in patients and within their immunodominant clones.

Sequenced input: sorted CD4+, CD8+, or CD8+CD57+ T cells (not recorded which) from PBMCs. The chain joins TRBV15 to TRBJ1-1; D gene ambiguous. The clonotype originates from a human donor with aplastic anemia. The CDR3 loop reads CATSSWGMYTEAFF. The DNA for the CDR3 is TGTGCCACCAGCAGTTGGGGTATGTACACTGAAGCTTTCTTT.